These T cell receptor beta chains were read from a single sample in a study of blood T cell repertoires in COVID-19. Profiled with immunoSEQ multiplex PCR; TCRdb holds only in-frame clones, not every one. The table includes tens of thousands of clones, approximately 89% detected once. The source material was peripheral blood. The receptors originated from a woman at least 80 years old with acute or convalescent COVID-19. Each CDR3 is given with its conserved first and last residue. A D gene is named only where the DNA matches it firmly.

v_gene: TRBV1; d_gene: .; len: 17; j_gene: TRBJ2-7; CDR3aa: CTSSQDLGRGKTYEQYF
v_gene: TRBV14; d_gene: TRBD1; len: 16; j_gene: TRBJ2-1; CDR3aa: CASSQEARGLRDEQFF
v_gene: TRBV10-2; d_gene: .; len: 12; j_gene: TRBJ1-1; CDR3aa: CASSGQIDEAFF
v_gene: TRBV2; d_gene: .; len: 14; j_gene: TRBJ1-2; CDR3aa: CASSESRVNYGYTF
v_gene: TRBV7-2; d_gene: .; len: 15; j_gene: TRBJ1-2; CDR3aa: CASSLGPGPNYGYTF
v_gene: TRBV7-6; d_gene: TRBD2; len: 19; j_gene: TRBJ2-3; CDR3aa: CASSSHPPRTSGGTDTQYF
v_gene: TRBV2; d_gene: .; len: 14; j_gene: TRBJ1-3; CDR3aa: CASSAGGSGNTIYF
v_gene: TRBV5-1; d_gene: TRBD1; len: 16; j_gene: TRBJ2-3; CDR3aa: CASSLAGTGGADTQYF
v_gene: TRBV2; d_gene: .; len: 14; j_gene: TRBJ1-5; CDR3aa: CASSEGGRDQPQHF
v_gene: TRBV18; d_gene: .; len: 15; j_gene: TRBJ1-2; CDR3aa: CASSPDRAGDHGYTF
v_gene: TRBV5-4; d_gene: .; len: 14; j_gene: TRBJ2-5; CDR3aa: CASSLILQAETQYF
v_gene: TRBV5-1; d_gene: .; len: 13; j_gene: TRBJ2-7; CDR3aa: CASSQGGSYEQYF
v_gene: TRBV7-6; d_gene: .; len: 15; j_gene: TRBJ2-2; CDR3aa: CASSPGLSNTGELFF
v_gene: TRBV3-1/TRBV3-2; d_gene: .; len: 14; j_gene: TRBJ2-1; CDR3aa: CASSGSGSYNEQFF
v_gene: TRBV7-9; d_gene: .; len: 16; j_gene: TRBJ2-5; CDR3aa: CASSLAGGATQETQYF
v_gene: TRBV6-1; d_gene: TRBD1; len: 15; j_gene: TRBJ1-1; CDR3aa: CASSDRGQPNTEAFF
v_gene: TRBV18; d_gene: .; len: 13; j_gene: TRBJ1-5; CDR3aa: CASSPDNNQPQHF
v_gene: TRBV6-2/TRBV6-3; d_gene: TRBD1; len: 15; j_gene: TRBJ2-3; CDR3aa: CASSYGTGTTDTQYF
v_gene: TRBV4-2; d_gene: TRBD2; len: 18; j_gene: TRBJ2-2; CDR3aa: CASSPQPGGGLVSGELFF
v_gene: TRBV7-9; d_gene: TRBD1; len: 16; j_gene: TRBJ2-7; CDR3aa: CASSLGTDRSSYEQYF
v_gene: TRBV6-2/TRBV6-3; d_gene: .; len: 15; j_gene: TRBJ1-5; CDR3aa: CASSWDTSVNQPQHF
v_gene: TRBV5-1; d_gene: TRBD2; len: 16; j_gene: TRBJ2-5; CDR3aa: CASSLASGGPTETQYF
v_gene: TRBV5-1; d_gene: .; len: 16; j_gene: TRBJ1-3; CDR3aa: CASSSGDSNAGNTIYF
v_gene: TRBV5-1; d_gene: TRBD2; len: 15; j_gene: TRBJ2-5; CDR3aa: CASSPQTSGEQTQYF
v_gene: TRBV5-4; d_gene: .; len: 14; j_gene: TRBJ1-2; CDR3aa: CASRSSSLPGGYTF
v_gene: TRBV2; d_gene: .; len: 15; j_gene: TRBJ1-6; CDR3aa: CASSEEGPDNSPLHF
v_gene: TRBV2; d_gene: TRBD1; len: 14; j_gene: TRBJ2-3; CDR3aa: CASSEGRTGGSQYF
v_gene: TRBV27; d_gene: .; len: 16; j_gene: TRBJ2-7; CDR3aa: CASSLSGYRGLYEQYF
v_gene: TRBV2; d_gene: TRBD1; len: 14; j_gene: TRBJ1-2; CDR3aa: CASSRNRGLDGYTF
v_gene: TRBV18; d_gene: .; len: 12; j_gene: TRBJ2-7; CDR3aa: CASGQGSYEQYF
v_gene: TRBV15; d_gene: .; len: 19; j_gene: TRBJ1-4; CDR3aa: CATSSGSSGPRGLNEKLFF
v_gene: TRBV3-1/TRBV3-2; d_gene: .; len: 15; j_gene: TRBJ2-3; CDR3aa: CASSPYRDSTDTQYF
v_gene: TRBV25-1; d_gene: TRBD1; len: 14; j_gene: TRBJ1-2; CDR3aa: CASSGDRAPWGYTF
v_gene: TRBV13; d_gene: .; len: 11; j_gene: TRBJ2-1; CDR3aa: CASSLLNEQFF
v_gene: TRBV19; d_gene: TRBD1; len: 17; j_gene: TRBJ2-7; CDR3aa: CASSEIQGADLMSEQYF
v_gene: TRBV1; d_gene: .; len: 16; j_gene: TRBJ2-3; CDR3aa: CTSSQAAGRSTDTQYF
v_gene: TRBV6-7; d_gene: TRBD1; len: 16; j_gene: TRBJ2-5; CDR3aa: CASSNRTGSGRETQYF
v_gene: TRBV3-1/TRBV3-2; d_gene: .; len: 14; j_gene: TRBJ2-5; CDR3aa: CASSQGGRAETQYF
v_gene: TRBV4-1; d_gene: TRBD1; len: 19; j_gene: TRBJ1-5; CDR3aa: CASSHDRAAGRFSNQPQHF
v_gene: TRBV2; d_gene: .; len: 14; j_gene: TRBJ2-3; CDR3aa: CAGNRDLSTDTQYF
v_gene: TRBV30; d_gene: .; len: 15; j_gene: TRBJ1-5; CDR3aa: CAWSEAGSSNQPQHF
v_gene: TRBV19; d_gene: TRBD1; len: 15; j_gene: TRBJ2-7; CDR3aa: CASSSRTGASYEQYF
v_gene: TRBV5-1; d_gene: TRBD1; len: 15; j_gene: TRBJ1-2; CDR3aa: CASSPRQGAGYGYTF
v_gene: TRBV7-9; d_gene: .; len: 13; j_gene: TRBJ1-1; CDR3aa: CASSLERNTEAFF
v_gene: TRBV19; d_gene: TRBD2; len: 17; j_gene: TRBJ2-3; CDR3aa: CASSIHGGSQGPDTQYF
v_gene: TRBV2; d_gene: .; len: 15; j_gene: TRBJ1-6; CDR3aa: CASNLGSPNNSPLHF